A selection of T cell receptor beta chains follows, all from one sample in a study of Ad26.COV2.S vaccination and SARS-CoV-2 variants. Sequencing used immunoSEQ multiplex PCR; TCRdb keeps in-frame clones, though not all of them. Of approximately 400,000 clones in the sample, 80% to 90% were seen once. Specimen: peripheral blood, collected in a trial of Ad26.COV2.S vaccine versus placebo. Receptors were obtained from a person aged 18-65 years who received the Ad26.COV2.S COVID-19 vaccine or a placebo. CDR3s include the opening cysteine and the closing phenylalanine or tryptophan. The order of the fields is V gene, J gene, CDR3 protein.

>TRBV5-6|TRBJ2-2
CASSSWTGGRTGELFF
>TRBV11-1|TRBJ2-5
CASSLGQGVETQYF
>TRBV27|TRBJ1-5
CASSLAGYNQPQHF
>TRBV6-2/TRBV6-3|TRBJ1-2
CASSYRTAAGGYTF
>TRBV27|TRBJ2-7
CASSSPLAGTGEQYF
>TRBV5-1|TRBJ2-3
CASSSLAASTDTQYF
>TRBV3-1/TRBV3-2|TRBJ2-1
CASSLYNEQFF
>TRBV24-1|TRBJ2-1
CATSDAPGLAGNSYNEQFF
>TRBV6-5|TRBJ2-1
CASSYRLAGAYNEQFF
>TRBV2|TRBJ2-7
CASSSDRGRYEQYF
>TRBV7-2|TRBJ2-7
CASSLGHSNEQYF
>TRBV7-9|TRBJ1-1
CASSPGQGNRKWTEAFF
>TRBV4-1|TRBJ1-4
CASSQDPRGGEKLFF
>TRBV19|TRBJ1-2
CASSQWDTNYGYTF
>TRBV7-8|TRBJ2-5
CASSLTIGTAQETQYF
>TRBV11-1|TRBJ1-6
CASRSKITDSPLHF
>TRBV10-1|TRBJ2-1
CASSESMAGGPRPYNEQFF
>TRBV4-2|TRBJ1-4
CASSPTQNEKLFF
>TRBV5-1|TRBJ1-1
CASSLYGTMNTEAFF
>TRBV27|TRBJ2-1
CASRSPGTSGYNEQFF
>TRBV4-1|TRBJ2-3
CASSQWIWGSQYF
>TRBV3-1/TRBV3-2|TRBJ2-2
CASSQMDSTGELFF
>TRBV5-5|TRBJ2-5
CASSLLVGRGPDKETQYF